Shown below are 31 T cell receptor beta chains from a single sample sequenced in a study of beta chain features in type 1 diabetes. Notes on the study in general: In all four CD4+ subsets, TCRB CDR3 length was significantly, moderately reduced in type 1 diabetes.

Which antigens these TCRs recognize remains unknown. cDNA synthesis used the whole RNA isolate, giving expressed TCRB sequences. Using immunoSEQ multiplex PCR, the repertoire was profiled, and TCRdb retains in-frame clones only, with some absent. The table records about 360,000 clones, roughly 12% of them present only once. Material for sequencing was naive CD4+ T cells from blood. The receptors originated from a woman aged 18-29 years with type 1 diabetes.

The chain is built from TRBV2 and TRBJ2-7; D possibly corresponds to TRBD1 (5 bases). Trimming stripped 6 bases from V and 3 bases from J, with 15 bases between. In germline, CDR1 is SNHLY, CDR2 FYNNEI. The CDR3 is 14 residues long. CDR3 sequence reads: CASSQTEAHYEQYF. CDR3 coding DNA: TGTGCCAGCAGCCAGACAGAAGCCCACTACGAGCAGTACTTC.

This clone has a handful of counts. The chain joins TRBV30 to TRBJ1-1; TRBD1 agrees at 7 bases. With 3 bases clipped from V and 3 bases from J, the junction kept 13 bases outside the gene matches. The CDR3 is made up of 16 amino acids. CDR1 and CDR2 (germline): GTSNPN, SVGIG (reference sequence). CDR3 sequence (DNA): TGTGCCTGGAGGGTTCAGGGGGTGTTCAGGGACACTGAAGCTTTCTTT. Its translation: CAWRVQGVFRDTEAFF.

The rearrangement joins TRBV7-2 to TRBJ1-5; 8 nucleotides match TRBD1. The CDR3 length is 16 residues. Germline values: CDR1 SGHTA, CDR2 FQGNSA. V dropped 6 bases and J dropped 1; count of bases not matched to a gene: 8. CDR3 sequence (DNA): TGTGCCAGCAGTGAACAGGGGGGACTCAGCAATCAGCCCCAGCATTTT. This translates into CASSEQGGLSNQPQHF. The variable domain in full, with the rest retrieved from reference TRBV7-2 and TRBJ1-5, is GAGVSQSPSNKVTEKGKDVELRCDPISGHTALYWYRQSLGQGLEFLIYFQGNSAPDKSGLPSDRFSAERTGGSVSTLTIQRTQQEDSAVYLCASSEQGGLSNQPQHFGDGTRLSIL.

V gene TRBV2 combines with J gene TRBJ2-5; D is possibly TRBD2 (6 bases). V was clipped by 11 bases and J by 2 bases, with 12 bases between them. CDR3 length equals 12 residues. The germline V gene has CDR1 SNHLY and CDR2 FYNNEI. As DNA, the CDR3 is TGTGCCGGAGGGGCGGAACAAGAGACCCAGTACTTC. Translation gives CAGGAEQETQYF.

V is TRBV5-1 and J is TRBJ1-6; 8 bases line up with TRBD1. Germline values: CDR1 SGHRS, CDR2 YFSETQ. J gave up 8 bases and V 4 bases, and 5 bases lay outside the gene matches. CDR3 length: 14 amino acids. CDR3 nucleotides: TGCGCCAGCAGCCCAGGGGGCGAGTATTCACCCCTCCACTTT. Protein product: CASSPGGEYSPLHF.

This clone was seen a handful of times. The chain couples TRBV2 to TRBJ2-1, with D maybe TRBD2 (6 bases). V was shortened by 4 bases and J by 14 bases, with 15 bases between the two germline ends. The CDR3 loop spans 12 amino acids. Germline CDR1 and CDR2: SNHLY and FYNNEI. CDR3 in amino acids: CASSVTGEREFF. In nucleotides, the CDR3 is TGTGCCAGCAGTGTCACGGGGGAGAGGGAGTTCTTC.

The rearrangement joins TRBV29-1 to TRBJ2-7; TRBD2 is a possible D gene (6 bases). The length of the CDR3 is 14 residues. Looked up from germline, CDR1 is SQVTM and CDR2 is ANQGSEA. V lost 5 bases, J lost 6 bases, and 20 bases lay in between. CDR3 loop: CSVPNAIRRGEQYF. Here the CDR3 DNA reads TGCAGCGTTCCAAATGCTATTCGGAGGGGCGAGCAGTACTTC.

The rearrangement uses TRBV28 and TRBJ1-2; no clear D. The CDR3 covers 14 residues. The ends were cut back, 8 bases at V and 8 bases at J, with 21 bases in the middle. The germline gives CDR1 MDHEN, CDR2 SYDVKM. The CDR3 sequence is CASGPWRMTLGYTF. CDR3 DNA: TGTGCCAGCGGCCCCTGGCGGATGACTCTGGGCTACACCTTC.

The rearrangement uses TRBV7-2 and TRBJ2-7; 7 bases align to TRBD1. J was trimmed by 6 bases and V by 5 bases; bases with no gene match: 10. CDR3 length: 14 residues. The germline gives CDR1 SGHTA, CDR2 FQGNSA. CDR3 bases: TGTGCCAGCAGCCGGACACAGGGGAAGGTCGAGCAGTACTTC. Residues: CASSRTQGKVEQYF.

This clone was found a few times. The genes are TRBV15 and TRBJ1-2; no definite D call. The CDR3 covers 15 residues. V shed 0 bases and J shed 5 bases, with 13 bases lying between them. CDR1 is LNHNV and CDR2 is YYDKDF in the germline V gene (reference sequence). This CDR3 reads CATSRDRVELYGYTF. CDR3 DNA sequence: TGTGCCACCAGCAGAGACCGAGTTGAACTGTATGGCTACACCTTC.

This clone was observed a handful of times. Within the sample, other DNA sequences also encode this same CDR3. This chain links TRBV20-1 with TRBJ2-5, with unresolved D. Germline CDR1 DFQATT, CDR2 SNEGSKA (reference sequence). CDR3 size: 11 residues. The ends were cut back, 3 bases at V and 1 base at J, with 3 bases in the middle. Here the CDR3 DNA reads TGCAGTGCTAGCAGCCAAGAGACCCAGTACTTC. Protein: CSASSQETQYF.

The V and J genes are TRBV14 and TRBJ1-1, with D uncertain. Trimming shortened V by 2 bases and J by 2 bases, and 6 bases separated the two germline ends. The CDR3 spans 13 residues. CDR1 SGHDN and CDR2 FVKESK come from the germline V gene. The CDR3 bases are TGTGCCAGCAGCCAACAGATTAACACTGAAGCTTTCTTT. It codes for CASSQQINTEAFF. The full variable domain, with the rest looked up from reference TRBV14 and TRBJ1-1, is EAGVTQFPSHSVIEKGQTVTLRCDPISGHDNLYWYRRVMGKEIKFLLHFVKESKQDESGMPNNRFLAERTGGTYSTLKVQPAELEDSGVYFCASSQQINTEAFFGQGTRLTVV.

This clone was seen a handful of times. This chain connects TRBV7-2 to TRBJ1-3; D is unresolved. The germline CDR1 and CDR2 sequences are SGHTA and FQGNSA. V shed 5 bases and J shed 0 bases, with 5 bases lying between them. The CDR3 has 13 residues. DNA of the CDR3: TGTGCCAGCAGCACCGGCTCTGGAAACACCATATATTTT. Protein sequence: CASSTGSGNTIYF. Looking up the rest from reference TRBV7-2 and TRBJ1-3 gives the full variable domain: GAGVSQSPSNKVTEKGKDVELRCDPISGHTALYWYRQSLGQGLEFLIYFQGNSAPDKSGLPSDRFSAERTGGSVSTLTIQRTQQEDSAVYLCASSTGSGNTIYFGEGSWLTVV.

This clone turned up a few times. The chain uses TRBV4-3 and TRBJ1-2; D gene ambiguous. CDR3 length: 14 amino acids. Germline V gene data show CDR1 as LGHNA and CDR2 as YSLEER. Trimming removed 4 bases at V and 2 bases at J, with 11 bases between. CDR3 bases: TGCGCCAGCAGCCCCGGTCCGGGGAACTATGGCTACACCTTC. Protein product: CASSPGPGNYGYTF.

The chain's CDR3 is CASSKGLDTGELFF. DNA for the CDR3: TGTGCCAGCAGCAAAGGACTGGACACCGGGGAGCTGTTTTTT. The chain carries TRBV21-1 and TRBJ2-2; TRBD2 is taken as the D call from the table, unchecked against the DNA. TRBV21-1 is deemed a pseudogene. The CDR3 covers 14 residues.

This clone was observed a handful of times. The CDR3 DNA reads TGTGCCAGCAGCTCGAGGACGGGAGGGCCATACAATGAGCAGTTCTTC. Protein sequence: CASSSRTGGPYNEQFF. This chain links TRBV14 with TRBJ2-1, with 8 bases aligning to TRBD2. There are 16 residues in the CDR3. J gave up 4 bases and V 5 bases, and 10 bases lay outside the gene matches. Germline V gene data show CDR1 as SGHDN and CDR2 as FVKESK.

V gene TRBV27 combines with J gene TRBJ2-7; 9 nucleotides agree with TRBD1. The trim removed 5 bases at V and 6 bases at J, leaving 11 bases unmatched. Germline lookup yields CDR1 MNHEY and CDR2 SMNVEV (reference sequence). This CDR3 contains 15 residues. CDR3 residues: CASSRAPGQGLEQYF. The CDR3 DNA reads TGTGCCAGCAGTCGGGCTCCGGGACAGGGCCTCGAGCAGTACTTC.

The CDR3 region has the DNA TGCAGCGTTGAAGATCAGTCAGGGTGGGTAGAAGCTTTCTTT. This encodes CSVEDQSGWVEAFF. The chain links TRBV29-1 to TRBJ1-1; weak D call: TRBD1 (5 bases). The CDR3 has 14 residues. In germline, CDR1 is SQVTM, CDR2 ANQGSEA. The ends were cut back, 0 bases at V and 8 bases at J, with 16 bases in the middle.

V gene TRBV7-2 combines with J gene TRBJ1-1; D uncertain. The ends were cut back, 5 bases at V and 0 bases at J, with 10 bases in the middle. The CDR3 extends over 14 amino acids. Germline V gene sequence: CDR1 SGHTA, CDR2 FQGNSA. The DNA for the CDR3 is TGTGCCAGCAGCCCAGGAGGTTTGAACACTGAAGCTTTCTTT. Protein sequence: CASSPGGLNTEAFF.

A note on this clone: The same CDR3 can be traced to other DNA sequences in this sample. Written as DNA, the CDR3 is TGTGCCAGCTCACCGGGACAGAACTACGAGCAGTACTTC. Translating it yields CASSPGQNYEQYF. This chain links TRBV18 with TRBJ2-7; 7 bases map to TRBD1. Germline CDR1 and CDR2: KGHSH and LQKENI. The CDR3 totals 13 residues. The ends lost 3 bases at V and 3 bases at J; junction bases unmatched: 2. The variable domain in full, completed from reference TRBV18 and TRBJ2-7, reads NAGVMQNPRHLVRRRGQEARLRCSPMKGHSHVYWYRQLPEEGLKFMVYLQKENIIDESGMPKERFSAEFPKEGPSILRIQQVVRGDSAAYFCASSPGQNYEQYFGPGTRLTVT.

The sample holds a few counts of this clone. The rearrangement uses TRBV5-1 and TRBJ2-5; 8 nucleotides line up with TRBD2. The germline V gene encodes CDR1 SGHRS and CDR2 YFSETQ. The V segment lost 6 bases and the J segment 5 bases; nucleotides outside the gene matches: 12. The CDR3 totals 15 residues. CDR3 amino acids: CASTPGGSDRETQYF. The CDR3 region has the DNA TGCGCCAGCACCCCGGGAGGGTCGGACCGGGAGACCCAGTACTTC.

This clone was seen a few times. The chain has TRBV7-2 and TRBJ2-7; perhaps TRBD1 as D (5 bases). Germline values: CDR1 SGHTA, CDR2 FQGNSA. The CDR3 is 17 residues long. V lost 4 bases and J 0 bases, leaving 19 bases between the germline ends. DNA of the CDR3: TGTGCCAGCAGCTCGCGCGCACAGGTATTAAGCTCCTACGAGCAGTACTTC. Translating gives CASSSRAQVLSSYEQYF.

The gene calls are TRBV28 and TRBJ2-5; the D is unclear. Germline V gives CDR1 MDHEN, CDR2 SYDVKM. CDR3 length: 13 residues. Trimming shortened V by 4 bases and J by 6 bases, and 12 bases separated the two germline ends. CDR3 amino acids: CASSSPVPQTQYF. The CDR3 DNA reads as TGTGCCAGCAGTTCCCCAGTCCCGCAGACCCAGTACTTC.

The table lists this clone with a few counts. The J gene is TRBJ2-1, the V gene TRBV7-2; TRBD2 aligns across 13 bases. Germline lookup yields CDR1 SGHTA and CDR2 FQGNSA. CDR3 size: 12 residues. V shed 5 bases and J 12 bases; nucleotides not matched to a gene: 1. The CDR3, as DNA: TGTGCCAGCAGCCGGACTAGCGGGAGGCAGTTCTTC. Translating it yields CASSRTSGRQFF.

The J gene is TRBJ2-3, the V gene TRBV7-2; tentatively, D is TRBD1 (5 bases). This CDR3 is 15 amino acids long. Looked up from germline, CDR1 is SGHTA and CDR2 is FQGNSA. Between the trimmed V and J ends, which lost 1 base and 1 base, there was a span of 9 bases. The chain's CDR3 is CASSLVGVGTDTQYF. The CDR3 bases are TGTGCCAGCAGCTTAGTAGGGGTCGGCACAGATACGCAGTATTTT.

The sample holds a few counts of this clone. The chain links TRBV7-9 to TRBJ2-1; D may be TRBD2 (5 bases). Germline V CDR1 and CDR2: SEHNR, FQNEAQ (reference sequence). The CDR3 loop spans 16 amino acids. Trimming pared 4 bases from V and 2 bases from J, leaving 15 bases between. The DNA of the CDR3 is TGTGCCAGCAGCTCATCCGGGAACCCACCCTACAATGAGCAGTTCTTC. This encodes CASSSSGNPPYNEQFF.

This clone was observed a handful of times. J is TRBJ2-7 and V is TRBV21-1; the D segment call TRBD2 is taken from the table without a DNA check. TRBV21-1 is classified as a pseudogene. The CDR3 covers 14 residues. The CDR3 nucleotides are TGTGCCAAGAAGGGGACTAGCAACGCCTACGAGCAGTACTTC. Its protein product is CAKKGTSNAYEQYF.

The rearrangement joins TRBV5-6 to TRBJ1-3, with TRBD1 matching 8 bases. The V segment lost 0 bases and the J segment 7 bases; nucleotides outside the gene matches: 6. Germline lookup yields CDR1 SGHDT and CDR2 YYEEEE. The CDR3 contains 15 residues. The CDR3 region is CASSLGGTGRNTIYF. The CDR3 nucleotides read TGTGCCAGCAGCTTGGGAGGGACAGGAAGGAACACCATATATTTT.

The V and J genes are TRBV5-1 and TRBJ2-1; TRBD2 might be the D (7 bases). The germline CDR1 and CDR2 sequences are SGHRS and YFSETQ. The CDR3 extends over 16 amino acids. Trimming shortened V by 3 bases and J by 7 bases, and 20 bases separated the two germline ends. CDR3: CASSWNTGGNKNEQFF. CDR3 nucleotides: TGCGCCAGCAGCTGGAACACGGGGGGCAATAAGAATGAGCAGTTCTTC.

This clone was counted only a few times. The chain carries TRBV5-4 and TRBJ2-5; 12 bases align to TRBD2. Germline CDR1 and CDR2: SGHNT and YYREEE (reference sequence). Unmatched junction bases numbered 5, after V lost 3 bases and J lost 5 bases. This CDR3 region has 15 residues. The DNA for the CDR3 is TGTGCCAGCAGCTCTAGCGGGAGGGCCCGGGAGACCCAGTACTTC. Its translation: CASSSSGRARETQYF.

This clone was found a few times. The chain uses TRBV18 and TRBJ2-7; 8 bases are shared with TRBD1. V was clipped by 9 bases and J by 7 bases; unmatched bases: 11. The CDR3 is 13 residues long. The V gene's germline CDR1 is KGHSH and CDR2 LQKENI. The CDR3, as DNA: TGTGCCAGTCGGGGGACAGGAGGCTTGGAGCAGTACTTC. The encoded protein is CASRGTGGLEQYF.